These T cell receptor beta chains were read from a single sample in a study of cytomegalovirus exposure and HLA in healthy donors. Data came from immunoSEQ multiplex PCR; TCRdb stores just in-frame clones and leaves some out. Among some 150,000 clones listed, about 80% were seen once. Sequenced material: PBMCs. Every receptor here comes from a male donor in good health and CMV-seronegative. The CDR3 runs from the conserved cysteine through the conserved F or W.

j_call cdr3_length v_call cdr3_aa
TRBJ1-4 16 TRBV9 CASSGGTDATNEKLFF
TRBJ2-1 16 TRBV5-6 CASSLAPSGGAHEQFF
TRBJ2-5 12 TRBV7-8 CASSLAFETQYF
TRBJ2-1 15 TRBV5-6 CASSAGLAAYNEQFF
TRBJ1-1 16 TRBV5-8 CASSFRTGKARVAAFF
TRBJ1-2 18 TRBV4-3 CASSQDLNKGQFNYGYTF
TRBJ2-1 15 TRBV5-6 CASSLDVSSHNEQFF
TRBJ1-2 14 TRBV30 CAWSVPGTGYGYTF
TRBJ1-5 15 TRBV7-2 CASRPTGNGNQPQHF
TRBJ2-1 14 TRBV6-6 CASSDSGISNEQFF
TRBJ2-5 13 TRBV18 CASSPGQQETQYF
TRBJ2-1 15 TRBV7-9 CASSATGPSYNEQFF
TRBJ1-3 14 TRBV7-9 CASSSQALGNTIYF
TRBJ1-2 14 TRBV6-6 CASSGQGTSYGYTF
TRBJ2-3 15 TRBV2 CASRGLAGSTDTQYF
TRBJ2-3 12 TRBV27 CASSLRGDTQYF
TRBJ1-6 13 TRBV30 CAWSGQTNSPLHF
TRBJ1-2 15 TRBV7-8 CASSRHRDRNYGYTF
TRBJ1-3 17 TRBV2 CASSEALRTHSGNTIYF
TRBJ2-2 15 TRBV7-2 CASRRADANTGELFF
TRBJ2-1 15 TRBV5-4 CASSPGLAVANEQFF
TRBJ2-1 16 TRBV11-2 CASSLEGSLVYNEQFF
TRBJ2-5 16 TRBV18 CASSPLAGDPRETQYF
TRBJ1-6 15 TRBV5-1 CASSQGQIYNSPLHF
TRBJ2-2 16 TRBV19 CASSIDLAVITGELFF
TRBJ2-1 16 TRBV9 CASSVGIAGESNEQFF
TRBJ2-7 16 TRBV5-1 CASSLGVSGTEYEQYF
TRBJ1-2 13 TRBV6-5 CASRRTGALGYTF
TRBJ2-7 15 TRBV6-5 CASRRLADPSYEQYF
TRBJ2-6 16 TRBV6-1 CASSEREGTGANVLTF
TRBJ1-3 14 TRBV11-3 CASSAHPRDHTIYF
TRBJ1-1 11 TRBV9 CASSVCGDAFF
TRBJ1-4 15 TRBV10-3 CAISVTRSTNEKLFF
TRBJ2-1 15 TRBV7-2 CASSLAGSSYNEQFF
TRBJ2-4 16 TRBV11-2 CASSLSGGRGENIQYF
TRBJ2-2 16 TRBV5-4 CASSSDRGSNTGELFF
TRBJ2-7 11 TRBV5-4 CASSVNYEQYF
TRBJ2-5 13 TRBV18 CASSPPPQETQYF
TRBJ2-7 13 TRBV7-9 CASIGEAGGEQYF
TRBJ1-1 15 TRBV19 CASSIGDLGNTEAFF